This T cell receptor (beta chain) originates from a study of glioma-infiltrating T cells after dendritic cell vaccination. Study context: Glioblastoma patients came from Phase I and II dendritic cell vaccination trials.

TCRB CDR3 was amplified from 2 ug genomic DNA or less. The primer mix had 60 V beta and 13 J beta primers. Method: immunoSEQ multiplex PCR; TCRdb's copy keeps in-frame clones and lacks some. Here the sample spans 50,000 to 55,000 clones, 70% to 90% being singletons. The sample's time point: after dendritic cell vaccination, including at tumor progression/relapse. None of the glioblastoma patients had an isocitrate dehydrogenase mutation. The CDR3 consists of 14 residues. Germline V CDR1 and CDR2: MDHEN, SYDVKM. Losses at the gene ends were 11 bases for V and 3 bases for J; bases not matched to a gene: 6. This clone appeared once.

This rearrangement joins TRBV28 to TRBJ2-2, with 10 bases that match TRBD1. The receptor comes from a human donor with glioblastoma. The material sequenced was blood, taken after dendritic cell vaccination. The CDR3 bases are TGTGCCGCTTCCGGGACAGGGGACACCGGGGAGCTGTTTTTT. Translated, it gives CAASGTGDTGELFF.